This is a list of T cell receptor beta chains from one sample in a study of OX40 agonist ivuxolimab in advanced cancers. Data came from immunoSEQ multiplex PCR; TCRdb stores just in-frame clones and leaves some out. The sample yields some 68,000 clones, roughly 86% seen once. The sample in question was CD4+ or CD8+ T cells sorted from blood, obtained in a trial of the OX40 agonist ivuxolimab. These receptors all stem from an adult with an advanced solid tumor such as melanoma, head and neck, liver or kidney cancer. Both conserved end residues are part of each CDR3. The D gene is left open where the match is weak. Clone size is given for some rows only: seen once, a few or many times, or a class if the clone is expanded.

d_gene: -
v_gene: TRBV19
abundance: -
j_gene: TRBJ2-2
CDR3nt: TGTGCCAGTAGTATCCCGACAGGTTGGCGGGCCGGGGAGCTGTTTTTT
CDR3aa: CASSIPTGWRAGELFF

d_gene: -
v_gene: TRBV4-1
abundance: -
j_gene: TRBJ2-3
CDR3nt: TGCGCCAGCAGCCAGCCCGGGACCCTAAGCACAGATACGCAGTATTTT
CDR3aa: CASSQPGTLSTDTQYF

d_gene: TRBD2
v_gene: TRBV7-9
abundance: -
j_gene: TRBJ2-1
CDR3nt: TGTGCCAGCAGGGCCGTAGTAGCGGGAGGGATTTACAATGAGCAGTTCTTC
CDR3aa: CASRAVVAGGIYNEQFF

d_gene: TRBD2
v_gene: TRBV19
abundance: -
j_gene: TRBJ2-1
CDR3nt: TGTGCCAGTACCGATCTGCGAGCGGGAGATTACAATGAGCAGTTCTTC
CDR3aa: CASTDLRAGDYNEQFF

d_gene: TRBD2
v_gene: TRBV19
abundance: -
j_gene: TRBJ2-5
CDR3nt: TGTGCCAGTAACGGACTAGACCAAGAGACCCAGTACTTC
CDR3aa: CASNGLDQETQYF

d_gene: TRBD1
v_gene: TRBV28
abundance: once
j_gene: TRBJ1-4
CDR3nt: TGTGCCAGCAGTTTCCTCGACAGGGCGGGAGAAAAACTGTTTTTT
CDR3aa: CASSFLDRAGEKLFF

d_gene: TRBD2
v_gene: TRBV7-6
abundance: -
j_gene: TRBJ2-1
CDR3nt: TGTGCCAGCAGCCCCGGCCTAAGCGGGGGACCCGCCAATGAGCAGTTCTTC
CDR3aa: CASSPGLSGGPANEQFF

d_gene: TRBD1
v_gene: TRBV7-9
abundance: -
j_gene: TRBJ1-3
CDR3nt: TGTGCCAGCAGCTTACGACAGGGGTCTGGAAACACCATATATTTT
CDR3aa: CASSLRQGSGNTIYF

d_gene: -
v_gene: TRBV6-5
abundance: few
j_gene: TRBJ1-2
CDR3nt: TGTGCCAGCAGTTACTCGAACGGGAACTATGGCTACACCTTC
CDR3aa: CASSYSNGNYGYTF

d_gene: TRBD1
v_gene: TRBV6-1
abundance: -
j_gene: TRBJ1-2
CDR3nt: TGTGCCAGCACAAGAGCGGGACAGACGTATGGCTACACCTTC
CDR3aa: CASTRAGQTYGYTF

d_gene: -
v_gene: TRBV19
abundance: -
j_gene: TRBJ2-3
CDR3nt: TGTGCCAGTACCCCAGGGGCATCAGATACGCAGTATTTT
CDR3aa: CASTPGASDTQYF

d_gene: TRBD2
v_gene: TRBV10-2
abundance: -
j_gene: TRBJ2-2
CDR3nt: TGCGCCAGCCGAGCGGGAGCGTGGTCCGGGGAGCTGTTTTTT
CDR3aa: CASRAGAWSGELFF

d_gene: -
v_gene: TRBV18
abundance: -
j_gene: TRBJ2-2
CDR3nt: TGTGCCAGCTCAGCCGTCACGAACACCGGGGAGCTGTTTTTT
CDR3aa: CASSAVTNTGELFF

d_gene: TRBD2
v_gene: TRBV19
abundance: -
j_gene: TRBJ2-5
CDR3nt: TGTGCCAGTAGTGTGGGACTAGCGGGGGGAGAGACCCAGTACTTC
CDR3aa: CASSVGLAGGETQYF

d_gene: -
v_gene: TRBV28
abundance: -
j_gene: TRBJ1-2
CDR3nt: TGTGCCAGCAGTTTATCTAAGGCTGGCTACACCTTC
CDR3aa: CASSLSKAGYTF